One and the same sample provided the 13 T cell receptor beta chains below, sequenced in a study of blood T cell repertoires in COVID-19. Clones were sequenced by immunoSEQ multiplex PCR, and TCRdb holds only the in-frame ones, with some missing. The sample has some 140,000 clones, 78% seen once. The sample was peripheral blood. All receptors derive from a man aged 80 or over with acute or convalescent COVID-19.

The rearrangement uses TRBV27 and TRBJ1-2, with TRBD1 identical over 8 bases. CDR3 size: 15 residues. V shed 5 bases, J shed 4 bases, and the junction held 9 bases outside the gene matches. Germline CDR1 MNHEY, CDR2 SMNVEV (reference sequence). The CDR3 DNA is TGTGCCAGCAGTCCCGGACAGGGTGTGGGCTATGGCTACACCTTC. Protein sequence: CASSPGQGVGYGYTF.

This rearrangement joins TRBV9 to TRBJ2-5; 13 bases align to TRBD2. CDR1 SGDLS and CDR2 YYNGEE come from the germline V gene. The trim removed 5 bases at V and 1 base at J, leaving 5 bases unmatched. The CDR3 is made up of 16 amino acids. Written as DNA, the CDR3 is TGTGCCAGCAGTGAACTAGCGGGGGGGCTCCAAGAGACCCAGTACTTC. Residues: CASSELAGGLQETQYF.

This clone turned up a few times. The chain combines TRBV4-2 with TRBJ1-4; 7 bases line up with TRBD1. Germline CDR1 and CDR2: LGHNA and YNFKEQ. Unmatched junction bases numbered 12, after V lost 4 bases and J lost 4 bases. The CDR3 totals 17 residues. The CDR3 sequence is CASSPQGGAVRNEKLFF. The DNA of the CDR3 is TGTGCCAGCAGCCCCCAAGGGGGCGCGGTCCGTAATGAAAAACTGTTTTTT.

This clone was seen a few times. The chain has TRBV2 and TRBJ1-2, with TRBD1 identical over 7 bases. The germline V gene has CDR1 SNHLY and CDR2 FYNNEI. The CDR3 contains 15 residues. Trimming removed 2 bases from V and 3 bases from J; junction bases left unmatched: 6. In DNA form, the CDR3 reads TGTGCCAGCAGTGAACAAGGGGGCTTCGACTATGGCTACACCTTC. Translated, it gives CASSEQGGFDYGYTF.

V and J are TRBV19 and TRBJ2-2, with D perhaps matching TRBD1 (6 bases). Per the germline V gene, CDR1 is LNHDA and CDR2 is SQIVND (reference sequence). The germline V and J ends were trimmed by 8 bases and 0 bases, with 13 bases remaining between them. This CDR3 comprises 15 residues. CDR3 residues: CASAPGHANTGELFF. The DNA for the CDR3 is TGTGCCAGTGCCCCGGGACACGCGAACACCGGGGAGCTGTTTTTT.

CDR3 loop: CASSLSTGGPYEQYF. The CDR3 bases are TGCGCCAGCAGCCTATCGACAGGGGGGCCCTACGAGCAGTACTTC. The chain links TRBV5-1 to TRBJ2-7; 9 bases are a match to TRBD1. Unmatched junction bases numbered 7, after V lost 4 bases and J lost 2 bases. The CDR3 totals 15 residues. Germline CDR1 and CDR2: SGHRS and YFSETQ.

The chain recombines TRBV19 with TRBJ2-2; weak D call: TRBD1 (5 bases). Germline CDR1 is LNHDA and CDR2 is SQIVND (reference sequence). Between the trimmed V and J ends, which lost 1 base and 4 bases, there was a span of 7 bases. The CDR3 loop spans 14 amino acids. The chain's CDR3 is CASSIGQSTGELFF. CDR3 sequence (DNA): TGTGCCAGTAGTATAGGACAGTCCACCGGGGAGCTGTTTTTT.

The chain uses TRBV11-3 and TRBJ2-5, with TRBD2 matching over 7 bases. In germline, CDR1 is SGHNT, CDR2 YENEEA. The CDR3 loop spans 14 amino acids. With V trimmed by 5 bases and J by 1 base, 4 bases remained unmatched. CDR3 in amino acids: CASSQGLLQETQYF. In DNA, the CDR3 is TGTGCCAGCAGCCAGGGACTACTCCAAGAGACCCAGTACTTC.

The chain carries TRBV6-5 and TRBJ2-3; 8 bases line up with TRBD2. The CDR3 length is 13 residues. Germline CDR1 reads MNHEY; CDR2 reads SVGAGI. This CDR3 reads CATKRGSTDTQYF. CDR3 nucleotides: TGTGCTACGAAGCGGGGGAGCACAGATACGCAGTATTTT.

The rearrangement links TRBV5-6 to TRBJ1-3; D call uncertain. CDR1 SGHDT and CDR2 YYEEEE come from the germline V gene. V was trimmed by 4 bases and J by 10 bases, leaving 9 bases between them. The CDR3 has 11 amino acids. CDR3 residues: CASSRGSTIYF. The CDR3 DNA is TGTGCCAGCAGCCGGGGTAGTACCATATATTTT.

V usage is TRBV19 and J usage is TRBJ1-1; no firm D call. CDR1 LNHDA and CDR2 SQIVND come from the germline V gene (reference sequence). The CDR3 has 13 residues. V dropped 3 bases and J dropped 5 bases, with 10 bases sitting between them. The CDR3 is CASSMRDSTEAFF. In DNA form, the CDR3 reads TGTGCCAGTAGTATGAGGGATAGTACTGAAGCTTTCTTT. Together with reference TRBV19 and TRBJ1-1, the CDR3 gives the full variable domain: DGGITQSPKYLFRKEGQNVTLSCEQNLNHDAMYWYRQDPGQGLRLIYYSQIVNDFQKGDIAEGYSVSREKKESFPLTVTSAQKNPTAFYLCASSMRDSTEAFFGQGTRLTVV.

The rearrangement uses TRBV10-2 and TRBJ1-4, with D maybe TRBD1 (5 bases). The CDR3 totals 14 residues. The germline V gene encodes CDR1 WSHSY and CDR2 SAAADI. V shed 0 bases and J shed 7 bases, with 9 bases lying between them. CDR3 protein: CASSESGGGEKLFF. CDR3 DNA: TGCGCCAGCAGTGAGTCGGGGGGGGGTGAAAAACTGTTTTTT.

The chain joins TRBV9 to TRBJ1-3; D possibly corresponds to TRBD1 (6 bases). Trimming left V 4 bases short and J 1 base short, with 15 bases between. The germline V gene encodes CDR1 SGDLS and CDR2 YYNGEE. CDR3 size: 16 residues. CDR3 residues: CASSLGQPPSGNTIYF. As DNA, the CDR3 is TGTGCCAGCAGCCTCGGACAGCCCCCTTCTGGAAACACCATATATTTT. The full variable domain, rest sourced from reference TRBV9 and TRBJ1-3, is DSGVTQTPKHLITATGQRVTLRCSPRSGDLSVYWYQQSLDQGLQFLIQYYNGEERAKGNILERFSAQQFPDLHSELNLSSLELGDSALYFCASSLGQPPSGNTIYFGEGSWLTVV.